The 18 T cell receptor beta chains presented below share a single source sample, sequenced in a study of blood T cell repertoires in COVID-19. Here immunoSEQ multiplex PCR was the method, and the copy in TCRdb shows in-frame clones only, minus some. The data hold roughly 260,000 clones, with 90% observed a single time. Sequencing used peripheral blood. Every receptor here comes from a woman in her forties with acute or convalescent COVID-19.

The chain joins TRBV14 to TRBJ1-2, with TRBD1 identical over 7 bases. CDR3 size: 11 residues. Trimming at V came to 5 bases and at J to 8 bases, leaving 2 bases not matched to a gene. Germline V gene sequence: CDR1 SGHDN, CDR2 FVKESK. CDR3 loop: CASSAGGGYTF. The CDR3 DNA reads as TGTGCCAGCAGCGCAGGGGGAGGCTACACCTTC.

This clone was recorded only once. The CDR3 sequence: CATSRDRLAGGPTDTQYF. In DNA, the CDR3 is TGTGCCACCAGCAGAGATCGTCTAGCGGGGGGCCCCACAGATACGCAGTATTTT. The chain joins TRBV15 to TRBJ2-3; 11 nucleotides align to TRBD2. Germline lookup yields CDR1 LNHNV and CDR2 YYDKDF (reference sequence). This CDR3 has 18 residues. V lost 0 bases, J lost 2 bases, and 7 bases stayed unmatched.

This clone came up once. This chain joins TRBV6-2 or TRBV6-3 and TRBJ2-2; 9 nucleotides line up with TRBD2. The germline CDR1 and CDR2 sequences are MNHEY and SVGEGT. V lost 0 bases, J lost 10 bases, and 12 bases stayed unmatched. CDR3 length: 17 residues. The chain's CDR3 is CASSYSGGGAPSMELFF. CDR3 nucleotides: TGTGCCAGCAGTTACTCGGGCGGGGGGGCACCCTCGATGGAGCTGTTTTTT.

The chain uses TRBV7-7 and TRBJ2-1; 14 nucleotides line up with TRBD2. From germline, CDR1 is SSHAT and CDR2 FNYEAQ (reference sequence). This CDR3 is built from 16 residues. Trimming cost V 1 base and J 6 bases; bases outside gene matches: 2. DNA of the CDR3: TGTGCCAGCAGCTTAGGGGGACTAGCGGGGGTCAATGAGCAGTTCTTC. Protein sequence: CASSLGGLAGVNEQFF.

For this clone: Other nucleotide sequences from this sample produce the same CDR3. The gene calls are TRBV27 and TRBJ2-1, with TRBD1 matching 7 bases. Looked up from germline, CDR1 is MNHEY and CDR2 is SMNVEV (reference sequence). The ends lost 3 bases at V and 3 bases at J; junction bases unmatched: 5. The CDR3 is 15 amino acids. The DNA for the CDR3 is TGTGCCAGCAGTTTTTCAGGGGGTGGCTACAATGAGCAGTTCTTC. Encoded protein: CASSFSGGGYNEQFF.

The chain joins TRBV27 to TRBJ1-4, with TRBD1 matching 7 bases. The CDR3 runs to 17 residues. The V gene's germline CDR1 is MNHEY and CDR2 SMNVEV (reference sequence). The ends lost 4 bases at V and 2 bases at J; junction bases unmatched: 10. As DNA, the CDR3 is TGTGCCAGCAGTTCCATTGACAGGGCAACGACTAATGAAAAACTGTTTTTT. This encodes CASSSIDRATTNEKLFF.

The J gene is TRBJ1-1, the V gene TRBV5-4, with D maybe TRBD1 (6 bases). The CDR3 contains 13 residues. The germline gives CDR1 SGHNT, CDR2 YYREEE (reference sequence). V dropped 7 bases and J dropped 6 bases, with 16 bases sitting between them. The CDR3 region has the DNA TGTGCCAGCGCAACCTCAGGGGTCCCTGAAGCTTTCTTT. Residues: CASATSGVPEAFF.

This clone was seen a few times. This chain joins TRBV5-6 and TRBJ2-1, with 11 positions matching TRBD1. This CDR3 has 18 amino acids. CDR1 is SGHDT and CDR2 is YYEEEE in the germline V gene. Unmatched junction bases numbered 7, after V lost 0 bases and J lost 2 bases. Here the CDR3 DNA reads TGTGCCAGCAGCTTGGGGACAGGGGGCCCTCGGCCCTACAATGAGCAGTTCTTC. Encoded protein: CASSLGTGGPRPYNEQFF.

The rearrangement links TRBV4-1 to TRBJ2-5; the D gene is possibly TRBD1 (6 bases). V lost 1 base and J 5 bases, leaving 23 bases between the germline ends. Germline V gene data show CDR1 as MGHRA and CDR2 as YSYEKL. CDR3 length: 18 amino acids. CDR3 loop: CASSQGTDSRGFGETQYF. In DNA form, the CDR3 reads TGCGCCAGCAGCCAAGGGACGGACAGTAGGGGATTCGGGGAGACCCAGTACTTC.

The rearrangement links TRBV15 to TRBJ1-1; a weak D match, TRBD1 (5 bases). V dropped 3 bases and J dropped 3 bases, with 17 bases sitting between them. Germline CDR1 LNHNV, CDR2 YYDKDF (reference sequence). The CDR3 is made up of 16 amino acids. CDR3 protein: CATSSPRGGIDTEAFF. CDR3 coding DNA: TGTGCCACCAGCAGTCCAAGGGGAGGGATTGACACTGAAGCTTTCTTT.

The chain links TRBV27 to TRBJ2-6; no clear D. Germline CDR1 MNHEY, CDR2 SMNVEV (reference sequence). The CDR3 has 15 residues. V gave up 5 bases and J gave up 0 bases, with 8 bases separating them. CDR3 nucleotide sequence: TGTGCCAGCAGTGATATAGACTCTGGGGCCAACGTCCTGACTTTC. This sequence encodes CASSDIDSGANVLTF.

V is TRBV11-2 and J is TRBJ2-5; 8 bases agree with TRBD1. With 1 base clipped from V and 5 bases from J, the junction kept 6 bases outside the gene matches. This CDR3 comprises 15 residues. CDR1 is SGHAT, CDR2 FQNNGV, per germline. Here the CDR3 reads CASSLGTGSQETQYF. The CDR3 DNA is TGTGCCAGCAGCTTAGGGACAGGGAGTCAGGAGACCCAGTACTTC.

Comments on this clone: Other DNA sequences in the sample encode the same CDR3. V gene TRBV10-2 combines with J gene TRBJ1-1; no clear D. The CDR3 sequence is 13 residues long. The germline gives CDR1 WSHSY, CDR2 SAAADI. V was cut by 0 bases and J by 4 bases, with 6 bases left in between. The CDR3 DNA follows: TGCGCCAGCAGTGAGTCACGGGGCACTGAAGCTTTCTTT. Its translation: CASSESRGTEAFF.

This sequence joins TRBV5-1 and TRBJ1-1; the match to TRBD1 covers 9 bases. Trimming took 0 bases from V and 0 from J; bases not matched to a gene: 0. The CDR3 has 15 residues. CDR1 is SGHRS and CDR2 is YFSETQ in the germline V gene. This CDR3 reads CASSLGTGVNTEAFF. CDR3 nucleotide sequence: TGCGCCAGCAGCTTGGGGACAGGGGTGAACACTGAAGCTTTCTTT.

The chain links TRBV7-9 to TRBJ2-5, with a tentative D call TRBD2 (6 bases). V lost 1 base, J lost 2 bases, and 14 bases lay in between. The CDR3 has 16 amino acids. Germline CDR1 SEHNR, CDR2 FQNEAQ (reference sequence). CDR3 in DNA: TGTGCCAGCAGCTTAGGCCCGCGGGACGGACAAGAGACCCAGTACTTC. It specifies CASSLGPRDGQETQYF.

The rearrangement joins TRBV10-3 to TRBJ1-1, with TRBD1 matching over 9 bases. After removal of 6 bases from V and 3 bases from J, the junction contained 5 bases not matched to a gene. Germline-derived CDR1 and CDR2 are ENHRY and SYGVKD. This CDR3 region has 14 residues. The CDR3 sequence is CAIRSTGGDTEAFF. The CDR3 DNA sequence: TGTGCCATCAGATCGACAGGGGGGGACACTGAAGCTTTCTTT.

Of note for this clone: Other DNA sequences from this sample encode an identical CDR3 as well. The chain employs TRBV6-2 or TRBV6-3 and TRBJ1-2; D perhaps matches TRBD1 (5 bases). The CDR3 is made up of 13 amino acids. V was cut by 6 bases and J by 5 bases, with 13 bases left in between. Looked up from germline, CDR1 is MNHEY and CDR2 is SVGEGT. The CDR3 loop is CASSKDSPYGYTF. As DNA, the CDR3 is TGTGCCAGCAGCAAAGACAGTCCTTATGGCTACACCTTC.

This clone was observed a single time. The chain links TRBV12-5 to TRBJ1-3; 7 bases fit TRBD1. Germline V gives CDR1 LGHNT, CDR2 FRNRAP. This CDR3 is 18 amino acids long. V gave up 2 bases and J gave up 2 bases; unmatched junction bases: 12. CDR3: CASGLKLNPGTAGNTIYF. The CDR3 DNA reads as TGTGCTAGTGGTTTGAAATTGAATCCCGGGACAGCTGGAAACACCATATATTTT.